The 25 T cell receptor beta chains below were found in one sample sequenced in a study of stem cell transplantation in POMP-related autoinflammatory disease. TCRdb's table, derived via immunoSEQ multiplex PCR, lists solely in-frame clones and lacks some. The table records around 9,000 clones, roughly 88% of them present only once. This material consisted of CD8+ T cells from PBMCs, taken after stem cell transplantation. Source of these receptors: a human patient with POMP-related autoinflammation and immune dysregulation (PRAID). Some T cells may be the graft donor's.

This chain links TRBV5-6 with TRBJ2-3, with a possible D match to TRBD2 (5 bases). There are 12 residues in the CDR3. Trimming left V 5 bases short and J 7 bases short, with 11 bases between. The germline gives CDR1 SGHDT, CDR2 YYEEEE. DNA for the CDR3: TGTGCCAGCAGAAGCGGAGGATATACGCAGTATTTT. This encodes CASRSGGYTQYF.

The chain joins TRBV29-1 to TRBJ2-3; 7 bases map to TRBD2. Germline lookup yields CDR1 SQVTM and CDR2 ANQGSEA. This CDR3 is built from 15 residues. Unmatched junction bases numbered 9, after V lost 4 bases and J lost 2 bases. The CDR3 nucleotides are TGCAGCGTTGTATCGGCGGGGGATCCCACAGATACGCAGTATTTT. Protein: CSVVSAGDPTDTQYF.

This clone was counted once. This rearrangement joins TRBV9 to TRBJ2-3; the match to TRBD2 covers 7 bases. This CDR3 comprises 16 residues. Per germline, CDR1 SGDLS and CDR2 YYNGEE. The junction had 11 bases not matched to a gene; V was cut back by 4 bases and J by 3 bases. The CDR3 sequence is CASSPTGTILTDTQYF. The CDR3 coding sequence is TGTGCCAGCAGCCCCACCGGGACTATACTTACAGATACGCAGTATTTT. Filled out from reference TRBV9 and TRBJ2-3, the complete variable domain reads DSGVTQTPKHLITATGQRVTLRCSPRSGDLSVYWYQQSLDQGLQFLIQYYNGEERAKGNILERFSAQQFPDLHSELNLSSLELGDSALYFCASSPTGTILTDTQYFGPGTRLTVL.

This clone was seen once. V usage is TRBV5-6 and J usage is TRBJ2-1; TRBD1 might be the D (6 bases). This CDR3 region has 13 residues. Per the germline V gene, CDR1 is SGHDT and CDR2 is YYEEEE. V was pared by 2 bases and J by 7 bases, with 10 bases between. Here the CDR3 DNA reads TGTGCCAGCAGCTTAGGCAGGGGAAATGAGCAGTTCTTC. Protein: CASSLGRGNEQFF.

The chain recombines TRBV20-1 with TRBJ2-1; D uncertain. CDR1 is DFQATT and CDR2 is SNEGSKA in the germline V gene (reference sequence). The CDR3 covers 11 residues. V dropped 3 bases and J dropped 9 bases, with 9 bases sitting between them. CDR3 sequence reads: CSASAVPEQFF. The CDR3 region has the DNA TGCAGTGCTAGTGCCGTACCTGAGCAGTTCTTC.

The CDR3 loop is CASSYRGLGQETQYF. In DNA form, the CDR3 reads TGTGCCAGCAGTTATCGGGGGTTAGGGCAAGAGACCCAGTACTTC. The V gene is TRBV6-9, the J gene TRBJ2-5, with a possible D match to TRBD2 (6 bases). Trimming removed 2 bases from V and 2 bases from J, with 12 bases in between. The germline V gene encodes CDR1 MNHGY and CDR2 SVAAGI. The CDR3 has 15 residues.

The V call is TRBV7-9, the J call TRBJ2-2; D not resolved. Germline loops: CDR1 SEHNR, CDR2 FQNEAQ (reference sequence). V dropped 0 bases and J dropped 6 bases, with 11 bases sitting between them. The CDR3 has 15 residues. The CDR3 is CASSLAVAEAGELFF. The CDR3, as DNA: TGTGCCAGCAGCTTAGCAGTGGCCGAAGCCGGGGAGCTGTTTTTT.

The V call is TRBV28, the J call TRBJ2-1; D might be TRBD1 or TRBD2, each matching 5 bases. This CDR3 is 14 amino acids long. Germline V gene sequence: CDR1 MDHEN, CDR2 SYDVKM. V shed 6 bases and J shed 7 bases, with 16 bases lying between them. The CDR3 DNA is TGTGCCAGCAGCCCGGGACCGCCTGGTAATGAGCAGTTCTTC. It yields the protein CASSPGPPGNEQFF.

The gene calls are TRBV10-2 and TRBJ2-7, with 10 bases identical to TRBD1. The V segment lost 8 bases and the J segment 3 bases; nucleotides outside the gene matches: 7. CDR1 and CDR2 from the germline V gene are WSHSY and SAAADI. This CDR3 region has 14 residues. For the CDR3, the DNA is TGCGCCAGCTCCCGGGACAGGGGAGGCTACGAGCAGTACTTC. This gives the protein CASSRDRGGYEQYF.

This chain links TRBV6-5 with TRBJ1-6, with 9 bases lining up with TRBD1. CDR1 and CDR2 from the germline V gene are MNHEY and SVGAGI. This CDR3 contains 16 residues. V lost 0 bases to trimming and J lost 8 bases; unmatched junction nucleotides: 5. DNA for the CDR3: TGTGCCAGCAGTTACTCACGGACAGGGGAAGATTCACCCCTCCACTTT. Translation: CASSYSRTGEDSPLHF.

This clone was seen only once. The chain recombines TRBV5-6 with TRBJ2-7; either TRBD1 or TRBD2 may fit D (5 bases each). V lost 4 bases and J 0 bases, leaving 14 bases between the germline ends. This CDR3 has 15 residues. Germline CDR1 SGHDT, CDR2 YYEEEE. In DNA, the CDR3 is TGTGCCAGCAGCCTCTGGGACGGACTCTCCTACGAGCAGTACGTC. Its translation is CASSLWDGLSYEQYV.

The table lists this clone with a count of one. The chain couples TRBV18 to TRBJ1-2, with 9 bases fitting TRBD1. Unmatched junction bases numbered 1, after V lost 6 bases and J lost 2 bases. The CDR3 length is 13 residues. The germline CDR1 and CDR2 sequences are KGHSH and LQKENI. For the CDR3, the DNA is TGTGCCAGCTCCGGGACAGGGAACTATGGCTACACCTTC. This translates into CASSGTGNYGYTF.

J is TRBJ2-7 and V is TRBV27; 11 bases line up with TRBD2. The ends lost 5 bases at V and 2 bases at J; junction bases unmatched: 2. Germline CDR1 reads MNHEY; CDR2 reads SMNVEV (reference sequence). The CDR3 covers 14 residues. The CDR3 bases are TGTGCCAGCAGTCCGGGACTAGCGGCCTACGAGCAGTACTTC. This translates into CASSPGLAAYEQYF.

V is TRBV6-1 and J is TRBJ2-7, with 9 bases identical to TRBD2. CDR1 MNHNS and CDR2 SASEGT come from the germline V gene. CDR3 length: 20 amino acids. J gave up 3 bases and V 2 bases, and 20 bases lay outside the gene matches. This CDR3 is CASSEWSGLAEWGEFYEQYF. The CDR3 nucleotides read TGTGCCAGCAGTGAATGGTCGGGACTAGCAGAATGGGGGGAATTCTACGAGCAGTACTTC.

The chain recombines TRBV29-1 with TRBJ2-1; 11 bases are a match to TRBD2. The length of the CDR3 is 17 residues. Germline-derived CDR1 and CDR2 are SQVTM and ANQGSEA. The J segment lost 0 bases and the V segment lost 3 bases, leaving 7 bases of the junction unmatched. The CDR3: CSVDGSGGASSYNEQFF. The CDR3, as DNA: TGCAGCGTTGATGGTAGCGGGGGGGCTAGCTCCTACAATGAGCAGTTCTTC.

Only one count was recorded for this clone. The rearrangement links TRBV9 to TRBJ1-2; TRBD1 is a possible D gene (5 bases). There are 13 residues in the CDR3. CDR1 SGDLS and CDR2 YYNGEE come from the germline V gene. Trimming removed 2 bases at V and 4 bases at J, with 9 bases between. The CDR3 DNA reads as TGTGCCAGCAGCGTGTCAGGGCCCTATGGCTACACCTTC. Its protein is CASSVSGPYGYTF.

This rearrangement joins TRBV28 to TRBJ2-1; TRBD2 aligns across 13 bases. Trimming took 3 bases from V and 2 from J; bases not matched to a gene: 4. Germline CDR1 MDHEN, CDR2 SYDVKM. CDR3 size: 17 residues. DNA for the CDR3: TGTGCCAGCAGTTTCTCCGGGACTAGCGGGACCTACAATGAGCAGTTCTTC. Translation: CASSFSGTSGTYNEQFF.

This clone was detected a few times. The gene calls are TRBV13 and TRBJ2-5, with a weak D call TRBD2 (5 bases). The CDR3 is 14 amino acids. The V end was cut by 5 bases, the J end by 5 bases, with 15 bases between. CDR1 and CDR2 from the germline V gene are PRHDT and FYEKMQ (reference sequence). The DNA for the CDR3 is TGTGCCAGCAGCGAGGGCCGCTACGATGAGACCCAGTACTTC. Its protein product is CASSEGRYDETQYF.

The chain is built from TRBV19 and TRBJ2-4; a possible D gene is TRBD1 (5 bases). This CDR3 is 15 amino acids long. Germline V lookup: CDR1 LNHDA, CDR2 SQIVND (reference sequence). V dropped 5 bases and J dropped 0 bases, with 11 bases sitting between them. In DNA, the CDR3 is TGTGCCAGTAGTTTGCAGGGTGTAGCCAAAAACATTCAGTACTTC. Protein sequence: CASSLQGVAKNIQYF.

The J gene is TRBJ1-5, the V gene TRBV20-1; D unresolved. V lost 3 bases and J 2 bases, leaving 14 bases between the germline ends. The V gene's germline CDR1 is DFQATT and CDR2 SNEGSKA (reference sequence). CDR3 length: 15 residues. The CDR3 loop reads CSASARRSGNQPQHF. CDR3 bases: TGCAGTGCTAGTGCTCGGCGGAGCGGCAATCAGCCCCAGCATTTT.

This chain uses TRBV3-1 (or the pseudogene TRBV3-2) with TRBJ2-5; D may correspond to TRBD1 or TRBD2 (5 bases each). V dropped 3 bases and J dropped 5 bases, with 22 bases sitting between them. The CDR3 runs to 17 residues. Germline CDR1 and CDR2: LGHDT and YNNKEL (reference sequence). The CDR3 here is CASSQLGEGARQETQYF. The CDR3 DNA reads TGTGCCAGCAGCCAGTTGGGGGAAGGGGCACGGCAGGAGACCCAGTACTTC.

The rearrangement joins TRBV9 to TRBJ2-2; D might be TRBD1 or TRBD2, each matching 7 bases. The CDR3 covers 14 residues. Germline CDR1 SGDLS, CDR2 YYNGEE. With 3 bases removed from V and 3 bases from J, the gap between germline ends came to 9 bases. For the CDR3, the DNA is TGTGCCAGCAGCGCAGGGGGGGACACCGGGGAGCTGTTTTTT. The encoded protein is CASSAGGDTGELFF.

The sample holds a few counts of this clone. Written as DNA, the CDR3 is TGTGCCAGCAGGCGGGACAGGGGAGTTTACGAGCAGTACTTC. Its translation: CASRRDRGVYEQYF. The chain joins TRBV6-5 to TRBJ2-7; 10 bases are a match to TRBD1. Trimming cost V 6 bases and J 4 bases; bases outside gene matches: 6. The germline gives CDR1 MNHEY, CDR2 SVGAGI. This CDR3 spans 14 amino acids.

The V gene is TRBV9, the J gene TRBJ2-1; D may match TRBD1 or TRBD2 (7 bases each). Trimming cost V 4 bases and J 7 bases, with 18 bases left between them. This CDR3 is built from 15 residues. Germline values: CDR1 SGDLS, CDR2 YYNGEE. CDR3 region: CASSLGGGGRNEQFF. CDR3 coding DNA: TGTGCCAGCAGCTTAGGGGGAGGGGGCAGAAATGAGCAGTTCTTC.

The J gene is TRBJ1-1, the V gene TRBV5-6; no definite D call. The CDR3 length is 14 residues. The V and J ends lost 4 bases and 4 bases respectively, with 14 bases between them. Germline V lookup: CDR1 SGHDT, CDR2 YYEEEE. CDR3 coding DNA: TGTGCCAGCAGCCCCTCCTTATTAGGCACTGAAGCTTTCTTT. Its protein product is CASSPSLLGTEAFF.